Listed below are T cell receptor beta chains from one sample, sequenced in a study of cytomegalovirus exposure and HLA in healthy donors. Generated by immunoSEQ multiplex PCR, the TCRdb table keeps only in-frame clones and is missing some. The table includes roughly 130,000 clones, 70% to 80% detected once. Material for sequencing was PBMCs. The origin of the receptors is a woman in her sixties in good health and CMV-seropositive. Each CDR3 is given with its conserved first and last residue. A D gene is named only where the DNA matches it firmly. Expanded clones get a size class; other rows say once, few or many, or leave the size out.

d_call	clone_size	j_call	v_call	cdr3_nt	cdr3_aa
TRBD1	.	TRBJ1-1	TRBV5-1	TGCGCCAGCAGCTTGGGCGGGACAGGACTAATGAACACTGAAGCTTTCTTT	CASSLGGTGLMNTEAFF
TRBD1	.	TRBJ1-6	TRBV7-2	TGTGCCAGCAGCAATAACAGGGGGCGCAACTCACCCCTCCACTTT	CASSNNRGRNSPLHF
.	few	TRBJ2-1	TRBV5-8	TGTGCCAGCAGCTTTATTCATTCGGGGTACAATGAGCAGTTCTTC	CASSFIHSGYNEQFF
.	once	TRBJ2-2	TRBV5-1	TGCGCCAGCAGCTTGACGGTAACTAAGAACACCGGGGAGCTGTTTTTT	CASSLTVTKNTGELFF
.	.	TRBJ2-3	TRBV7-6	TGTGCCAGCAGCGACAGACCTCTTAGAGGCACAGATACGCAGTATTTT	CASSDRPLRGTDTQYF
.	.	TRBJ1-1	TRBV28	TGTGCCAGCAGTCCCCTGGGGGGGCCCAGGCGAAACACTGAAGCTTTCTTT	CASSPLGGPRRNTEAFF
TRBD1	.	TRBJ1-5	TRBV7-2	TGTGCCAGCAGCCCGGGGACAGGGGGTCAGCCCCAGCATTTT	CASSPGTGGQPQHF
TRBD1	.	TRBJ2-1	TRBV19	TGTGCCAGTAGTATCGGTTCTGCAGGGGGCAATGAGCAGTTCTTC	CASSIGSAGGNEQFF
.	once	TRBJ2-7	TRBV11-3	TGTGCCAGCAGCTTAGGCGGGCAGAACTACGAGCAGTACTTC	CASSLGGQNYEQYF
TRBD1	.	TRBJ2-7	TRBV7-2	TGTGCCAGCAGCTTAGCCCGGGACAGGGCCTACGAGCAGTACTTC	CASSLARDRAYEQYF
TRBD1	.	TRBJ1-1	TRBV9	TGTGCCAGCAGCCCTCCGGGACAGGGGGGGGCCACTGAAGCTTTCTTT	CASSPPGQGGATEAFF
TRBD1	.	TRBJ2-7	TRBV29-1	TGCAGCGTTGAAGTTTGGGACAGGGGGATATACGAGCAGTACTTC	CSVEVWDRGIYEQYF
.	.	TRBJ2-3	TRBV5-4	TGTGCCAGCAGCTTGGGGGGGGATAGCACAGATACGCAGTATTTT	CASSLGGDSTDTQYF
TRBD2	.	TRBJ2-3	TRBV19	TGTGCCAGTAAACCCTTCTCGGCTAGCGGGGCGTCAGATACGCAGTATTTT	CASKPFSASGASDTQYF
TRBD1	.	TRBJ2-7	TRBV12-5	TGTGCTAGTGGACAATCGGGACAGGGGGCGTCCTACGAGCAGTACTTC	CASGQSGQGASYEQYF
TRBD1	.	TRBJ2-5	TRBV7-8	TGTGCCAGCAGCTCATCTCCGGGACAGCTAGAGACCCAGTACTTC	CASSSSPGQLETQYF
TRBD1	.	TRBJ1-4	TRBV7-2	TGTGCCAGCAGCCCAAGACAGGGGGCTAATGAAAAACTGTTTTTT	CASSPRQGANEKLFF
.	.	TRBJ1-1	TRBV28	TGTGCCAGCAGTTCCCTAAACAGGGATAGGAACACTGAAGCTTTCTTT	CASSSLNRDRNTEAFF
.	.	TRBJ2-5	TRBV14	TGTGCCAGCGGGCAAGGGACTCAAGGAGGGGAGACCCAGTACTTC	CASGQGTQGGETQYF
.	.	TRBJ1-2	TRBV7-8	TGTGCCAGCAGCTTAGTTGAGCAGGGGCCTAACCTTAACTATGGCTACACCTTC	CASSLVEQGPNLNYGYTF
TRBD2	.	TRBJ2-3	TRBV11-3	TGTGCCAGCAGCTTAGGACTAGCGGGGAACACAGATACGCAGTATTTT	CASSLGLAGNTDTQYF
.	.	TRBJ2-3	TRBV19	TGTGCCAGTATTCCGGACTCCAAAGATACGCAGTATTTT	CASIPDSKDTQYF
.	few	TRBJ1-6	TRBV19	TGTGCCAGTAGGAACAGGGATAATTCACCCCTCCACTTT	CASRNRDNSPLHF
.	few	TRBJ2-3	TRBV9	TGTGCCAGCAGCGTAGCTACGGGCACAGATACGCAGTATTTT	CASSVATGTDTQYF
TRBD1	few	TRBJ2-5	TRBV4-1	TGCGCCAGCAGCCAAGGCGGGACAGGGATACTGGAGACCCAGTACTTC	CASSQGGTGILETQYF
TRBD1	.	TRBJ1-4	TRBV19	TGTGCCAGTAGTATTCGGACAGGTTCTACAACTAATGAAAAACTGTTTTTT	CASSIRTGSTTNEKLFF
.	few	TRBJ2-7	TRBV5-6	TGTGCCAGCAGCTTGGCCGGGACTCCCTACGAGCAGTACTTC	CASSLAGTPYEQYF
.	.	TRBJ1-5	TRBV7-8	TGTGCCAGCAGCTTTTTTTACGGGGGCAATCAGCCCCAGCATTTT	CASSFFYGGNQPQHF
.	once	TRBJ2-3	TRBV6-6	TGTGCCAGCCGGCAGGGCGCAGATACGCAGTATTTT	CASRQGADTQYF
.	.	TRBJ1-2	TRBV14	TGTGCCAGCAGCCCGGTCTCCTCCTATGGCTACACCTTC	CASSPVSSYGYTF
TRBD1	few	TRBJ2-6	TRBV2	TGTGCCAGCAACAGACAGGGAGGGGCCAACGTCCTGACTTTC	CASNRQGGANVLTF
TRBD2	.	TRBJ2-1	TRBV13	TGTGCCAGCACTCCATCGACTAGCGGGGGTGGGGATGAGCAGTTCTTC	CASTPSTSGGGDEQFF
TRBD1	.	TRBJ1-1	TRBV28	TGTGCCAGCAGTTTGATACAGGGGAATGCTGAAGCTTTCTTT	CASSLIQGNAEAFF
.	.	TRBJ2-5	TRBV7-2	TGTGCCAGCAGCGCTGCGGACGGGATCGGGACCCAGTACTTC	CASSAADGIGTQYF
TRBD1	.	TRBJ1-1	TRBV18	TGTGCCAGCTCACCAACAGGGGGCCTGAACACTGAAGCTTTCTTT	CASSPTGGLNTEAFF
TRBD1	.	TRBJ1-1	TRBV28	TGTGCCAGCAGTTCCGCGGTCCCGGGACAGGGCGCGAACACTGAAGCTTTCTTT	CASSSAVPGQGANTEAFF
TRBD1	.	TRBJ2-5	TRBV27	TGTGCCAGCAGTACCTGGGGACAGGGGGTGGGAGAGACCCAGTACTTC	CASSTWGQGVGETQYF
.	.	TRBJ2-2	TRBV7-3	TGTGCCAGCAGCCTCAGGGGAAAACCCGGGGAGCTGTTTTTT	CASSLRGKPGELFF
TRBD1	.	TRBJ2-2	TRBV4-1	TGCGCCAGCAGCCGAGGACAGGGTGGGACCGGGGAGCTGTTTTTT	CASSRGQGGTGELFF
.	.	TRBJ2-7	TRBV19	TGTGCCACCCGAGACAGGACAACCTACGAGCAGTACTTC	CATRDRTTYEQYF
.	.	TRBJ1-2	TRBV6-5	TGTGCCAGCAGTTACGTGGGCCCTGGGGGCTACACCTTC	CASSYVGPGGYTF
.	.	TRBJ1-2	TRBV7-3	TGTGCCAGCACCCGGGGAGGGTCGGATGGCTACACCTTC	CASTRGGSDGYTF
.	few	TRBJ2-7	TRBV10-2	TGCGCCAGCCTGGCGGGAGAGCAGTACTTC	CASLAGEQYF
TRBD1	few	TRBJ2-7	TRBV11-2	TGTGCCAGCAGACCCACAGGGGCGGCCTACGAGCAGTACTTC	CASRPTGAAYEQYF
TRBD1	.	TRBJ2-2	TRBV6-5	TGTGCCAGCAAGGGGACAGCGAACACCGGGGAGCTGTTTTTT	CASKGTANTGELFF
TRBD1	.	TRBJ2-7	TRBV5-5	TGTGCCAGCAGCTGGGGACAGGGGGGCGAGCAGTACTTC	CASSWGQGGEQYF
TRBD1	.	TRBJ2-7	TRBV27	TGTGCCAGCAGCCTCCAGCCGGGACAGGGGGCCGAGCAGTACTTC	CASSLQPGQGAEQYF
TRBD1	once	TRBJ2-6	TRBV4-2	TGTGCCAGCAGCCCCCAGGGGGCTGGGGCCAACGTCCTGACTTTC	CASSPQGAGANVLTF
.	.	TRBJ2-7	TRBV18	TGTGCCAGCTCACCACCGGAGAGCTACGAGCAGTACTTC	CASSPPESYEQYF
TRBD2	.	TRBJ2-6	TRBV13	TGTGCCAGCAGCTCTCCTTGGGGGGGTAGCTCTGGGGCCAACGTCCTGACTTTC	CASSSPWGGSSGANVLTF
.	.	TRBJ1-1	TRBV18	TGTGCCAGCTCCCCGTTGGGGGGATCCATGAACACTGAAGCTTTCTTT	CASSPLGGSMNTEAFF
TRBD1	.	TRBJ2-7	TRBV27	TGTGCCAGCAGTCCGGGCCGGGACAGCTACGAGCAGTACTTC	CASSPGRDSYEQYF
.	.	TRBJ2-5	TRBV14	TGTGCCAGCAGCCTCAAGCCGGGGGCCCAGTACTTC	CASSLKPGAQYF
.	.	TRBJ1-5	TRBV10-3	TGTGCCATCAAGTCCTCGGGTAATAGCAATCAGCCCCAGCATTTT	CAIKSSGNSNQPQHF
.	few	TRBJ2-1	TRBV7-3	TGTGCCAGCAGCTGGCAGGCACAATCCTACAATGAGCAGTTCTTC	CASSWQAQSYNEQFF